Listed below are T cell receptor beta chains from one sample, sequenced in a study of T-cell memory formation after mild COVID-19. Using its own MiXCR run on the 5' RACE reads, TCRdb lists one record per CDR3 protein. The sample carries more than 300,000 distinct CDR3 sequences, around 20% recorded once. Material: PBMCs or a T cell subset sorted from them (not recorded which). The receptor set was obtained from a man younger than 30 who had mild COVID-19 (a few samples of this study predate the infection). Cell type and time point are not known. Each CDR3 is given with its conserved first and last residue. A D gene is named only where the DNA matches it firmly. Clone size, where shown, is once, few, many, or a class for clones that have expanded.

v_gene	j_gene	abundance	d_gene	CDR3nt	CDR3aa
TRBV20-1	TRBJ1-2	NA	NA	TGCAGTGCTAGCCTCCGGGACACCTATGGCTACACCTTC	CSASLRDTYGYTF
TRBV29-1	TRBJ2-1	NA	TRBD2	TGCAGCGTTGGGAGAGGGACTAGCGGGTATCCTGAGCAGTTCTTC	CSVGRGTSGYPEQFF
TRBV4-1	TRBJ1-6	few	NA	TGCGCCAGCGAGGGGAACCAGGGTATCGGTAATTCACCCCTCCACTTT	CASEGNQGIGNSPLHF
TRBV29-1	TRBJ2-3	NA	TRBD2	TGCAGCGTCATAGCGGGGGGGAATGGAGATACGCAGTATTTT	CSVIAGGNGDTQYF
TRBV3-1	TRBJ2-7	many	NA	TGTGCCAGCAGCGGGCCGCCGCTCTACGAGCAGTACTTC	CASSGPPLYEQYF
TRBV9	TRBJ2-3	few	TRBD2	TGTGCCAGCACGAAAACCGGGACTAGCATAGATACGCAGTATTTT	CASTKTGTSIDTQYF
TRBV4-1	TRBJ1-3	once	TRBD1	TGCGCCAGCAGCCTTAGGGAGGGGGCTAACGATAGAAACACCATATATTTT	CASSLREGANDRNTIYF
TRBV5-1	TRBJ2-3	NA	TRBD2	TGCGCCAGCAGCTTGCCGGTAGCGGGGGATACCACAGATACGCAGTATTTT	CASSLPVAGDTTDTQYF
TRBV4-1	TRBJ1-5	NA	NA	TGCGCCAGCAGCCAAGATTGGGATCAGCCCCAGCATTTT	CASSQDWDQPQHF
TRBV7-2	TRBJ1-2	NA	TRBD1	TGTGCCAGCAGCTTAGCACTGGGGACAGGCTCTAATTCTGGCTACACCTTC	CASSLALGTGSNSGYTF
TRBV7-3	TRBJ1-1	NA	NA	TGTGCCAGCAGCGCTCAGAACACTGAAGCTTTCTTT	CASSAQNTEAFF
TRBV12-3/TRBV12-4	TRBJ1-5	NA	NA	TGTGCCAGCGTCTGGGGGGCAGGGCCCCAGCATTTT	CASVWGAGPQHF
TRBV29-1	TRBJ1-3	few	NA	TGCAGCGTTATAAGACCCGACTCTGGAAACACCATATATTTT	CSVIRPDSGNTIYF
TRBV5-1	TRBJ1-6	few	NA	TGCGCCAGCAGCGAAAACAGGGATAGCTCACCCCTCCACTTT	CASSENRDSSPLHF
TRBV7-2	TRBJ1-5	NA	NA	TGTGCCAGCAGCTACAGGGAGGATCAGCCCCAGCATTTT	CASSYREDQPQHF
TRBV6-5	TRBJ1-2	few	NA	TGTGCCAGCAGTTACGTACGGGCAGGGGCCGAGCTTAACTATGGCTACACCTTC	CASSYVRAGAELNYGYTF
TRBV18	TRBJ1-1	many	TRBD1	TGTGCCAGCTCACTGAGGACAGGGATGCCCACTGAAGCTTTCTTT	CASSLRTGMPTEAFF
TRBV5-6	TRBJ2-3	few	TRBD2	TGTGCCAGCAGCCTGAGCGGGGGAGGAAATACGCAGTATTTT	CASSLSGGGNTQYF
TRBV6-5	TRBJ2-3	few	NA	TGTGCCAGCAGCCGTGGATCGCCCGGGGATACGCAGTATTTT	CASSRGSPGDTQYF
TRBV6-5	TRBJ2-7	few	NA	TGTGCCAGCAGTTACCCTTCCTCCTACGAGCAGTACTTC	CASSYPSSYEQYF
TRBV20-1	TRBJ2-7	NA	NA	TGCAGTGCTAGACCCTCCGGACTGGCGGAGCAGTACTTC	CSARPSGLAEQYF
TRBV5-1	TRBJ2-5	few	TRBD2	TGCGCCAGCAGCCATGGACTAGCTCGGGGCCAAGAGACCCAGTACTTC	CASSHGLARGQETQYF
TRBV5-1	TRBJ2-3	few	NA	TGCGCCAGCAGCTTGGGCCCAGGAGGGTCGACAGATACGCAGTATTTT	CASSLGPGGSTDTQYF
TRBV7-3	TRBJ2-3	few	NA	TGTGCCAGCAGCTTACACCCCAGGGGGGGTACAGATACGCAGTATTTT	CASSLHPRGGTDTQYF
TRBV5-1	TRBJ2-3	NA	TRBD1	TGCGCCAGCAGCCACCGACAGGGGGCGCCGAGTGGGAATACGCAGTATTTT	CASSHRQGAPSGNTQYF
TRBV7-6	TRBJ2-1	few	TRBD2	TGTGCCAGCAGCTTTTCCGGGACTAGCGGGGGTCCATACAATGAGCAGTTCTTC	CASSFSGTSGGPYNEQFF